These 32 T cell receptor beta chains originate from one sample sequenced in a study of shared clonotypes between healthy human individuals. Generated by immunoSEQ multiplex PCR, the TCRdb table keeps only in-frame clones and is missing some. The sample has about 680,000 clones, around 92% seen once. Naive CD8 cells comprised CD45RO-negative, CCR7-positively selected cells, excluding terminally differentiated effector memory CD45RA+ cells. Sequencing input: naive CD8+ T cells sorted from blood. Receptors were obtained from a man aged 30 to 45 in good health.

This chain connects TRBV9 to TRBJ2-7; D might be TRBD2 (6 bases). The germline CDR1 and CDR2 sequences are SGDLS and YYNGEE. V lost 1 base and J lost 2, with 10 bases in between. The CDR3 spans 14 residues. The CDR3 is CASSVTGGAYEQYF. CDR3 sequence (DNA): TGTGCCAGCAGCGTAACTGGAGGGGCCTACGAGCAGTACTTC. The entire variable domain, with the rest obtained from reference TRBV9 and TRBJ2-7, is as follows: DSGVTQTPKHLITATGQRVTLRCSPRSGDLSVYWYQQSLDQGLQFLIQYYNGEERAKGNILERFSAQQFPDLHSELNLSSLELGDSALYFCASSVTGGAYEQYFGPGTRLTVT.

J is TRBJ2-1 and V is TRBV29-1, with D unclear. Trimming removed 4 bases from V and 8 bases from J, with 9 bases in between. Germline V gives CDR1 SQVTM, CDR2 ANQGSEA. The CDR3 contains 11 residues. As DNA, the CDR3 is TGCAGCGTTGCCACTATGGATGAGCAGTTCTTC. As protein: CSVATMDEQFF.

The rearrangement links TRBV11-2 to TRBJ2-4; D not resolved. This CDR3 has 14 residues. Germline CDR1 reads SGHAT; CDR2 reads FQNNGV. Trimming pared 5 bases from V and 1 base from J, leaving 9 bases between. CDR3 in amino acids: CASSPPWAKNIQYF. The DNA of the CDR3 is TGTGCCAGCAGCCCGCCGTGGGCCAAAAACATTCAGTACTTC.

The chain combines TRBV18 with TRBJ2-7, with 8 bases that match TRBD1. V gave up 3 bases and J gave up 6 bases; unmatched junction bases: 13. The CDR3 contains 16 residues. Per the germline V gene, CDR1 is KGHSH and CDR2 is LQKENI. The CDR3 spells CASSPPRGTGFSEQYF. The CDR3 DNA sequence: TGTGCCAGCTCACCGCCTCGGGGGACAGGTTTCTCCGAGCAGTACTTC.

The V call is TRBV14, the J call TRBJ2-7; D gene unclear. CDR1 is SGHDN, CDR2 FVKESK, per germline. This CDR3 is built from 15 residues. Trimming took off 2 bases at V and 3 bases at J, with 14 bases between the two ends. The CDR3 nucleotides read TGTGCCAGCAGCCAATATCGGTCCCTTAACTACGAGCAGTACTTC. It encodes CASSQYRSLNYEQYF.

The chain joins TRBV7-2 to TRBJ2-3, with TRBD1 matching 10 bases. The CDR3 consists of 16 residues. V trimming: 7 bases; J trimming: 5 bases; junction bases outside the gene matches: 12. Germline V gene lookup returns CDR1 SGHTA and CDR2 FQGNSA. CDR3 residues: CASTNPGTGVEDTQYF. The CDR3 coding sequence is TGTGCCAGCACCAATCCCGGGACAGGGGTGGAAGATACGCAGTATTTT.

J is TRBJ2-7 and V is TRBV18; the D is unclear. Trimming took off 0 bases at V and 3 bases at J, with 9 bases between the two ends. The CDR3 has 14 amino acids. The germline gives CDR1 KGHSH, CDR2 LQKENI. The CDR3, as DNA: TGTGCCAGCTCACCACCGGCCGACATCTACGAGCAGTACTTC. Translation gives CASSPPADIYEQYF.

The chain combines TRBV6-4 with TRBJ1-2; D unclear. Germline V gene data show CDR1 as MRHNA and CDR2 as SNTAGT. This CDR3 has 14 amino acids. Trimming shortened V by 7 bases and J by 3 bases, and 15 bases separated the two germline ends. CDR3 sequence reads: CASKATRRDYGYTF. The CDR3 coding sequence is TGTGCCAGCAAAGCCACCAGGAGGGACTATGGCTACACCTTC.

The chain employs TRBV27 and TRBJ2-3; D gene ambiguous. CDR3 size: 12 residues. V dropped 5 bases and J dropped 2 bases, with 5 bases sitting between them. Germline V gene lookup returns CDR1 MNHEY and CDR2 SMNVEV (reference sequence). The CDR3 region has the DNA TGTGCCAGCAGTCGCCCCACAGATACGCAGTATTTT. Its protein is CASSRPTDTQYF.

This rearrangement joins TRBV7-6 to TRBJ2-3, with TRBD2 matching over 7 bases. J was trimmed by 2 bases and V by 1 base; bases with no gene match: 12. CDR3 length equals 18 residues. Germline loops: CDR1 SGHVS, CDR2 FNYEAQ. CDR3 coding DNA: TGTGCCAGCAGCTTAGGCGGGAGCCCTATTCTTAACACAGATACGCAGTATTTT. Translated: CASSLGGSPILNTDTQYF.

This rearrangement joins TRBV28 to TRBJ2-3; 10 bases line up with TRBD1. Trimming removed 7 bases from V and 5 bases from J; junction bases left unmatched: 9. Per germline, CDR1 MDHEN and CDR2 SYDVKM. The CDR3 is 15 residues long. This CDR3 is CASTKTGGTGDTQYF. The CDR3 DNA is TGTGCCAGCACCAAGACAGGGGGCACGGGAGATACGCAGTATTTT.

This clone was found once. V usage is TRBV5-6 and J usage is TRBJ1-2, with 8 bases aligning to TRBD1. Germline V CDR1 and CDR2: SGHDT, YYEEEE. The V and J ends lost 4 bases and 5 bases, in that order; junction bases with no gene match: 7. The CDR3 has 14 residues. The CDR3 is CASSPGQGLYGYTF. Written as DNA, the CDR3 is TGTGCCAGCAGCCCCGGACAGGGACTTTATGGCTACACCTTC. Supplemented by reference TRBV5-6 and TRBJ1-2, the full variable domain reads DAGVTQSPTHLIKTRGQQVTLRCSPKSGHDTVSWYQQALGQGPQFIFQYYEEEERQRGNFPDRFSGHQFPNYSSELNVNALLLGDSALYLCASSPGQGLYGYTFGSGTRLTVV.

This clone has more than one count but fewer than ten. In DNA form, the CDR3 reads TGTGCCAGTAGGCTCGGGGTCACAGACTATGGCTACACCTTC. Amino acids: CASRLGVTDYGYTF. The chain carries TRBV19 and TRBJ1-2; no definite D call. The ends were cut back, 6 bases at V and 3 bases at J, with 14 bases in the middle. This CDR3 has 14 residues. Germline V gene lookup returns CDR1 LNHDA and CDR2 SQIVND (reference sequence).

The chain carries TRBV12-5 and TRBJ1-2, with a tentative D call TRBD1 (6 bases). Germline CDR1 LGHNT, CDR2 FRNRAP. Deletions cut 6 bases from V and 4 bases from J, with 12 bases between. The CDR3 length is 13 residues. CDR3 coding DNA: TGTGCTAGTGGGTTAGGACAGCGCTATGGCTACACCTTC. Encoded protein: CASGLGQRYGYTF.

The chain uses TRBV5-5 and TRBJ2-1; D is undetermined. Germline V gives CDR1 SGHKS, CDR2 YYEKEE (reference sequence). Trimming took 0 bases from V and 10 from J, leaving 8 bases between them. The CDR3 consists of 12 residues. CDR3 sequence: CASSLEAAEQFF. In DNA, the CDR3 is TGTGCCAGCAGCTTGGAGGCAGCCGAGCAGTTCTTC. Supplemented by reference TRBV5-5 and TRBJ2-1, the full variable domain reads DAGVTQSPTHLIKTRGQQVTLRCSPISGHKSVSWYQQVLGQGPQFIFQYYEKEERGRGNFPDRFSARQFPNYSSELNVNALLLGDSALYLCASSLEAAEQFFGPGTRLTVL.

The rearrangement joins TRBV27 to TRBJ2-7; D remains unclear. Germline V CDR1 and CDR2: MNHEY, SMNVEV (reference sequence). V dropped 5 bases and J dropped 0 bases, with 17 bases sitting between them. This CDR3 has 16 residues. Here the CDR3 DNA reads TGTGCCAGCAGTAGTAAGTTGGGCAGGAGCTCCTACGAGCAGTACTTC. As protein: CASSSKLGRSSYEQYF.

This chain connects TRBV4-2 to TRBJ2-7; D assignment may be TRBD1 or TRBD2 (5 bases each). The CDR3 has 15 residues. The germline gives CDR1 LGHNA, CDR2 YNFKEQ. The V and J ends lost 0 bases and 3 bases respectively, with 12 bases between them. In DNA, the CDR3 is TGTGCCAGCAGCCAAGAGGACGGGACCTTCTACGAGCAGTACTTC. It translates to CASSQEDGTFYEQYF.

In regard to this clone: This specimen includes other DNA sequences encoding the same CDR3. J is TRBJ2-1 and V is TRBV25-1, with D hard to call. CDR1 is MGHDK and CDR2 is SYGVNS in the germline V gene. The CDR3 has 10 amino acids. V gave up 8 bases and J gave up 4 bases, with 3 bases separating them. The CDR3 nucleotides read TGTGCCAGCGGATACAATGAGCAGTTCTTC. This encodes CASGYNEQFF.

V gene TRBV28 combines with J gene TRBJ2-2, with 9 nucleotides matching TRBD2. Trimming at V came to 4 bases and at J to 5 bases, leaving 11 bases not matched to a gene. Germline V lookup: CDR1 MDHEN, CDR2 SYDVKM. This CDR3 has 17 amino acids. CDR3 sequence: CASSSVLAGVETGELFF. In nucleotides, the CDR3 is TGTGCCAGCAGTTCGGTGTTAGCGGGAGTGGAGACCGGGGAGCTGTTTTTT.

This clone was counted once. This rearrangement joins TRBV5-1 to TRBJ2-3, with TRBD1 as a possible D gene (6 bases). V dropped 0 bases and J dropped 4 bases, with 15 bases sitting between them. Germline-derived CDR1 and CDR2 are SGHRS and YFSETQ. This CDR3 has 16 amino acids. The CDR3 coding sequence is TGCGCCAGCAGCTTGGATGTGACAGGAGATCCAGATACGCAGTATTTT. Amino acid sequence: CASSLDVTGDPDTQYF.

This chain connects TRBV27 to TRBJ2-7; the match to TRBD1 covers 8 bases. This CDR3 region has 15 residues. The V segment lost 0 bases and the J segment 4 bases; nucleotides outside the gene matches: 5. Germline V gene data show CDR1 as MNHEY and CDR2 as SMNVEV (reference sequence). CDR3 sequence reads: CASSLSRTGIYEQYF. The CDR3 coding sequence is TGTGCCAGCAGTTTATCCCGGACAGGGATATACGAGCAGTACTTC.

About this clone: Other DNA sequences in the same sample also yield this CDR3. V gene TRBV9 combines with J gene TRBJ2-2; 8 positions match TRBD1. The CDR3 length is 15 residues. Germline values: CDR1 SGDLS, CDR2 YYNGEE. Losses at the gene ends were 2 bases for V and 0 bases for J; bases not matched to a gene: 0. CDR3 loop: CASSVGQANTGELFF. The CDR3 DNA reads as TGTGCCAGCAGCGTGGGACAGGCGAACACCGGGGAGCTGTTTTTT.

The CDR3 DNA reads as TGTGCCAGCAGCTTAGAAGCCTACGAGCAGTACTTC. Its translation: CASSLEAYEQYF. This chain joins TRBV11-2 and TRBJ2-7; D not certain. CDR1 and CDR2 from the germline V gene are SGHAT and FQNNGV. The CDR3 has 12 amino acids. V lost 0 bases and J lost 2, with 2 bases in between.

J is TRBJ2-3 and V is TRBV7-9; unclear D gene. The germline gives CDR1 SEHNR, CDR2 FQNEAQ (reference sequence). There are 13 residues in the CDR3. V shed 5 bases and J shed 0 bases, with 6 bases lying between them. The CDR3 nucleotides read TGTGCCAGCAGCGTCGGTAGCACAGATACGCAGTATTTT. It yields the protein CASSVGSTDTQYF.

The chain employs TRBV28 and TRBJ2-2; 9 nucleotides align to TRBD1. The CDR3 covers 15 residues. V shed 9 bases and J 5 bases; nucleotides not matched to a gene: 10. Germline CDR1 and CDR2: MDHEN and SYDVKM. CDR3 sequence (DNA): TGTGCCAGTGGACAGGGGCGAGATTGGACCGGGGAGCTGTTTTTT. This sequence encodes CASGQGRDWTGELFF.

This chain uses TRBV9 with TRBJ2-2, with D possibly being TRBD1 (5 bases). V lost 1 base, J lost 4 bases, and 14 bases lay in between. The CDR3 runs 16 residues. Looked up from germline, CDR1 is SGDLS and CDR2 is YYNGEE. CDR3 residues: CASSVRQGLGTGELFF. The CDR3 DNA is TGTGCCAGCAGCGTAAGGCAGGGCCTTGGCACCGGGGAGCTGTTTTTT.

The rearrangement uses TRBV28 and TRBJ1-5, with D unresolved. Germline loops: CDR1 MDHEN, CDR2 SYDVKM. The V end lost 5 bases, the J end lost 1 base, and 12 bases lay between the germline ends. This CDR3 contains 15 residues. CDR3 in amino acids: CASSPPPGSNQPQHF. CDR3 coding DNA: TGTGCCAGCAGTCCCCCCCCGGGGAGCAATCAGCCCCAGCATTTT.

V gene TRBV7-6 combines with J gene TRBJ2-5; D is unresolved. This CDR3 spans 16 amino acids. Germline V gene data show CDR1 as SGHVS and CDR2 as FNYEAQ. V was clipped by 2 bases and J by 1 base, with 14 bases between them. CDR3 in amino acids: CASSLRAERRQETQYF. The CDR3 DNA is TGTGCCAGCAGCTTAAGGGCAGAGAGACGCCAAGAGACCCAGTACTTC.

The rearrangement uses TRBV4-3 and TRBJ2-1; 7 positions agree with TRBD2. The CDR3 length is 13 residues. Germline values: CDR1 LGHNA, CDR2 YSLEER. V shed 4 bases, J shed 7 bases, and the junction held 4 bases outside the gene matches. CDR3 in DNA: TGCGCCAGCAGCCGGGACTATCCTAATGAGCAGTTCTTC. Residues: CASSRDYPNEQFF.

CDR3 DNA sequence: TGTGCTAGTGGTACAGGGAATGAGCAGTTCTTC. Translation gives CASGTGNEQFF. The V call is TRBV12-5, the J call TRBJ2-1; tentatively, D is TRBD1 (6 bases). CDR1 LGHNT and CDR2 FRNRAP come from the germline V gene. V shed 5 bases and J shed 7 bases, with 6 bases lying between them. The CDR3 contains 11 residues.

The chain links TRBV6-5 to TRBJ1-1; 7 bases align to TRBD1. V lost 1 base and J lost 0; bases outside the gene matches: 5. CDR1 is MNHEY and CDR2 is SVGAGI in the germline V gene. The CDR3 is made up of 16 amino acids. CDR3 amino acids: CASSYLTGIVNTEAFF. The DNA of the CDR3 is TGTGCCAGCAGTTACTTGACAGGGATAGTGAACACTGAAGCTTTCTTT.

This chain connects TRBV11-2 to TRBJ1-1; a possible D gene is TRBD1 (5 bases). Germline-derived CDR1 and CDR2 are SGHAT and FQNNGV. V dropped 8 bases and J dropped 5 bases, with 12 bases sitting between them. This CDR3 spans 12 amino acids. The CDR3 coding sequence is TGTGCCAGCCTGGGGGGGTTAACTGAAGCTTTCTTT. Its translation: CASLGGLTEAFF.